The present entry profiles one T cell receptor (beta chain) with its context. Other DNA sequences in the sample encode the same CDR3. The data are from a study of blood T cell repertoires in COVID-19. The germline V and J ends were trimmed by 0 bases and 6 bases, with 9 bases remaining between them. The germline V gene encodes CDR1 MNHEY and CDR2 SVGAGI. The CDR3 is made up of 14 amino acids. As handled by the study authors: It was from reference gene primer amplification that nucleated cell counts were estimated. Measured with immunoSEQ multiplex PCR; TCRdb has only the in-frame clones, and not every one. The V and J calls and clone size were taken over from that table, and D and trimming were inferred from the DNA. This sample has under 100,000 clones; around 90% occur once, and the top ten carry roughly 14%.

The chain combines TRBV6-5 with TRBJ2-1; perhaps TRBD2 as D (7 bases). The receptor's source is a male donor with acute or convalescent COVID-19. The sequenced material came from peripheral blood. This chain's CDR3 is CASSYSGGGNEQFF. The CDR3, as DNA: TGTGCCAGCAGTTACTCGGGAGGGGGCAATGAGCAGTTCTTC.